This T cell receptor beta chain was obtained from a study of CD8 T cells in Susac syndrome. On the study more broadly: When blood was collected, patients with Susac syndrome were therapy-naive, were taking corticosteroids, or were receiving intravenous immunoglobulin alone.

On this clonotype: Its antigen is unknown.

TCR beta from blood CD8+ and CD4+ T cells was sequenced. RNA, at about 0.45 to 1 ug, was reverse transcribed with random hexamers. Multiplex immunoSEQ PCR targeted 54 Vbeta and 13 Jbeta TCR beta segments. TCRdb used MiXCR to reprocess the immunoSEQ multiplex PCR reads, holding one entry per CDR3 protein. In the table there are about 150,000 distinct CDR3 sequences, roughly 94% of which are singletons. Notes on the study in general: Susac-specific public clones numbered 15 to 20 in total CD8+ repertoires (and five in CD8+ TEMRA repertoires).

This CDR3 has 14 residues. Germline CDR1 is SQVTM and CDR2 is ANQGSEA. V lost 8 bases, J lost 4 bases, and 10 bases stayed unmatched. This TCR derives from a human donor with Susac syndrome. Sequenced input: CD8+ T cells from PBMCs. This chain joins TRBV29-1 and TRBJ1-5; 8 bases match TRBD1. The CDR3 reads CSSERTGHNQPQHF. CDR3 nucleotide sequence: TGCAGCTCTGAAAGGACAGGGCATAATCAGCCCCAGCATTTT.